The 2 T cell receptor beta chains given below trace back to one sample, sequenced in a study of T cell changes during pregnancy in multiple sclerosis. Libraries were prepared by immunoSEQ multiplex PCR; TCRdb keeps only in-frame clonotypes and omits some of them. This repertoire shows under 45,000 clones, approximately 91% found once; its top ten account for under 4.5%. This material consisted of CD8+ T cells from peripheral blood mononuclear cells, taken in the first trimester of pregnancy. These TCRs come from a female donor with multiple sclerosis, enrolled in a pregnancy study.

The rearrangement joins TRBV5-4 to TRBJ1-3, with 7 bases matching TRBD1. Germline loops: CDR1 SGHNT, CDR2 YYREEE (reference sequence). Unmatched junction bases numbered 3, after V lost 0 bases and J lost 3 bases. CDR3 length: 15 amino acids. CDR3 DNA sequence: TGTGCCAGCAGCTTGGGACAGGGTGATGGAAACACCATATATTTT. Protein product: CASSLGQGDGNTIYF.

The chain employs TRBV6-1 and TRBJ2-7; TRBD1 matches at 10 bases. After removal of 3 bases from V and 2 bases from J, the junction contained 19 bases not matched to a gene. The CDR3 loop spans 20 amino acids. Germline V lookup: CDR1 MNHNS, CDR2 SASEGT. The CDR3 loop is CASSDFNLPWGQGLTYEQYF. CDR3 nucleotides: TGTGCCAGCAGTGATTTCAACCTCCCGTGGGGACAGGGGCTAACCTACGAGCAGTACTTC.